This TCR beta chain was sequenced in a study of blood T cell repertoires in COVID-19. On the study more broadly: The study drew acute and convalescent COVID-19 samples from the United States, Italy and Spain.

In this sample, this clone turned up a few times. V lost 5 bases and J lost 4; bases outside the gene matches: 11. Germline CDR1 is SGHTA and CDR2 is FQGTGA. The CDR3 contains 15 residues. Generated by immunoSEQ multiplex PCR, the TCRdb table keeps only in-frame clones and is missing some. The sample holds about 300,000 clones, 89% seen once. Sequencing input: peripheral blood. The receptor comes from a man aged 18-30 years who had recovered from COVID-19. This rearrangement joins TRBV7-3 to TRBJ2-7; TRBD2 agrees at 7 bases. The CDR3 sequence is CASSLGDRGGYEQYF. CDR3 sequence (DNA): TGTGCCAGCAGCCTAGGGGACCGCGGGGGATACGAGCAGTACTTC.